Each of the 10 T cell receptor beta chains below was sequenced from the same sample in a study of cytomegalovirus exposure and HLA in healthy donors. Vbeta (60) and Jbeta (13) primers were used in the PCR. Sequenced by immunoSEQ multiplex PCR; TCRdb stores in-frame clones only, minus some. The top ten clones hold around 3% of a sample with roughly 220,000 clones, roughly 80% of them seen once. The sample comprised PBMCs. The receptors shown here come from a man younger than 45 in good health and CMV-seronegative.

This clone has just a few counts. This chain links TRBV2 with TRBJ1-1; the D is unclear. The CDR3 spans 14 residues. Deletions cut 10 bases from V and 1 base from J, with 16 bases between. Germline V lookup: CDR1 SNHLY, CDR2 FYNNEI. CDR3 in amino acids: CANPAGVGNTEAFF. The CDR3 DNA is TGTGCCAATCCAGCGGGCGTCGGGAACACTGAAGCTTTCTTT.

This clone was recorded only once. CDR3 region: CASSVYRPSSGANVLTF. CDR3 coding DNA: TGTGCCAGCAGTGTGTACAGACCGAGCTCTGGGGCCAACGTCCTGACTTTC. The chain carries TRBV2 and TRBJ2-6; D remains ambiguous. V lost 4 bases and J 0 bases, leaving 13 bases between the germline ends. The germline V gene has CDR1 SNHLY and CDR2 FYNNEI. The CDR3 contains 17 residues.

This chain uses TRBV6-6 with TRBJ2-3; D is undetermined. Trimming removed 2 bases at V and 5 bases at J, with 8 bases between. The V gene's germline CDR1 is MNHNY and CDR2 SVGAGI (reference sequence). This CDR3 comprises 13 residues. DNA of the CDR3: TGTGCCAGCAGTTACCCCCCAGAAGATACGCAGTATTTT. It translates to CASSYPPEDTQYF.

The rearrangement joins TRBV29-1 to TRBJ1-1; 10 nucleotides line up with TRBD1. The V gene's germline CDR1 is SQVTM and CDR2 ANQGSEA. J lost 1 base, V lost 3 bases, and 8 bases had no gene match. CDR3 length: 16 residues. This CDR3 reads CSVDDGTGVSNTEAFF. CDR3 bases: TGCAGCGTTGATGATGGGACAGGGGTATCGAACACTGAAGCTTTCTTT.

The CDR3 is CASSSTTGAGNTIYF. CDR3 DNA sequence: TGTGCCAGTAGTTCGACGACAGGGGCTGGAAACACCATATATTTT. The chain employs TRBV7-9 and TRBJ1-3, with TRBD1 identical over 8 bases. The V segment lost 9 bases and the J segment 2 bases; nucleotides outside the gene matches: 9. Germline CDR1 reads SEHNR; CDR2 reads FQNEAQ (reference sequence). The CDR3 has 15 residues.

To note about this clone: One end of the junction varies from germline; a read error may be responsible. The rearrangement joins TRBV7-9 to TRBJ1-1; no definite D call. Germline values: CDR1 SEHNR, CDR2 FQNEAQ (reference sequence). CDR3 length equals 13 residues. CDR3 in DNA: TGTTCCAGCAAGAGAGATCTGAACACTGAAGCTTTCTTT. This translates into CSSKRDLNTEAFF.

The J gene is TRBJ2-2, the V gene TRBV15; 10 bases align to TRBD2. This CDR3 contains 17 residues. CDR1 and CDR2 from the germline V gene are LNHNV and YYDKDF (reference sequence). V lost 3 bases and J lost 1; bases outside the gene matches: 5. The CDR3 DNA sequence: TGTGCCACCAGCAGGGATCTAGCGGGGGTGAACACCGGGGAGCTGTTTTTT. It codes for CATSRDLAGVNTGELFF.

V usage is TRBV2 and J usage is TRBJ1-1, with D hard to call. The CDR3 sequence is 13 residues long. Germline lookup yields CDR1 SNHLY and CDR2 FYNNEI. V lost 6 bases and J lost 1, with 9 bases in between. CDR3 bases: TGTGCCAGCAGCTACCAGGAGAACACTGAAGCTTTCTTT. It translates to CASSYQENTEAFF.

The chain recombines TRBV7-2 with TRBJ1-6; D is unresolved. V was pared by 5 bases and J by 7 bases, with 12 bases between. This CDR3 has 14 residues. Germline values: CDR1 SGHTA, CDR2 FQGNSA. CDR3 nucleotide sequence: TGTGCCAGCAGCCCCACCGCGGGGAATTCACCCCTCCACTTT. It codes for CASSPTAGNSPLHF.

The V gene is TRBV7-2, the J gene TRBJ2-3; D is possibly TRBD1 (7 bases). Germline CDR1 SGHTA, CDR2 FQGNSA. The CDR3 covers 15 residues. Trimming took 5 bases from V and 9 from J, leaving 21 bases between them. CDR3 protein: CASSMEGATGGTQYF. The CDR3 DNA reads TGTGCCAGCAGCATGGAGGGGGCGACGGGCGGGACGCAGTATTTT.